This T cell receptor beta chain came from a study of blood T cell repertoires in COVID-19. Study in general: Nucleic acid was either cDNA or gDNA, and it came from T cells, B-cell-depleted T cells, or PBMCs.

Germline CDR1 and CDR2: SEHNR and FQNEAQ (reference sequence). Trimming cost V 1 base and J 7 bases, with 11 bases left between them. The CDR3 covers 14 residues. Authors' methods: From reference gene primer amplification, estimates of nucleated cell counts were derived. Clones were sequenced by immunoSEQ multiplex PCR, and TCRdb holds only the in-frame ones, with some missing. Clone size and V and J calls were adopted from that table, with D and trimming inferred from the DNA. The sample records about 200,000 clones, 82% being singletons. Those enrolled, adults aged roughly 18 to 95 years, came from around 25 US areas.

Sample: PBMCs or T cells enriched from blood (not recorded which). The origin of this receptor is a woman in her sixties with acute COVID-19. This chain connects TRBV7-9 to TRBJ2-1; D is perhaps TRBD2 (5 bases). The CDR3 DNA sequence: TGTGCCAGCAGCTTAGACTACGGGGAGAATGAGCAGTTCTTC. Translated, it gives CASSLDYGENEQFF.